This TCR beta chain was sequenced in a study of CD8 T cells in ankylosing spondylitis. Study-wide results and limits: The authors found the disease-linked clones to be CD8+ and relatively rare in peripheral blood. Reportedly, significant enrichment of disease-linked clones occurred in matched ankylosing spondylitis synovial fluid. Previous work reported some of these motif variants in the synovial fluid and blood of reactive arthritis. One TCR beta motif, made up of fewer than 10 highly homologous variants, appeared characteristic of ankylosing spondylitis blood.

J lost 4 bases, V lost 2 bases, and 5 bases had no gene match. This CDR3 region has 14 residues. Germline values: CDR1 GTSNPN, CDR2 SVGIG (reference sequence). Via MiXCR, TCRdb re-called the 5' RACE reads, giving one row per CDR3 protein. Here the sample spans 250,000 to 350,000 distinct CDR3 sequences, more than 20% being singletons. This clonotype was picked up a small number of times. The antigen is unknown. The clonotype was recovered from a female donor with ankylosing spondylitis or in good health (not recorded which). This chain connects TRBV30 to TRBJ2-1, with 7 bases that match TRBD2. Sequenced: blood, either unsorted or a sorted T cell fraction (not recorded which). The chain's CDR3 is CAWSSRGGYNEQFF. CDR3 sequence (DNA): TGTGCCTGGAGTAGTCGCGGGGGATACAATGAGCAGTTCTTC.